This entry lists 11 T cell receptor beta chains sequenced from one sample in a study of shared clonotypes between healthy human individuals. Profiled with immunoSEQ multiplex PCR; TCRdb holds only in-frame clones, not every one. This sample has more than 1,200,000 clones; about 98.5% occur once, and the top ten carry about 0.34%. The sequenced sample consisted of naive CD4+ T cells sorted from blood. Specified subset: CD45RA+ positively selected. These TCRs come from a man aged 30 to 39 in good health.

V and J are TRBV2 and TRBJ2-7; 8 bases are shared with TRBD2. CDR1 SNHLY and CDR2 FYNNEI come from the germline V gene. The CDR3 length is 15 residues. V lost 3 bases and J lost 7; bases outside the gene matches: 11. CDR3 residues: CASSDPREGLREQYF. The CDR3 DNA reads as TGTGCCAGCAGTGACCCCCGGGAGGGCCTGAGGGAGCAGTACTTC.

V is TRBV9 and J is TRBJ2-7; the match to TRBD1 covers 8 bases. Germline CDR1 reads SGDLS; CDR2 reads YYNGEE. The CDR3 consists of 15 residues. The trim removed 0 bases at V and 6 bases at J, leaving 8 bases unmatched. This CDR3 is CASSVGDRGGSEQYF. The CDR3 DNA reads TGTGCCAGCAGCGTAGGCGACAGGGGCGGGTCCGAGCAGTACTTC.

As concerns this clone: The sample contains more than one DNA sequence encoding this CDR3. CDR3 amino acids: CASSRTQETQYF. CDR3 DNA: TGTGCCAGCAGCCGAACGCAAGAGACCCAGTACTTC. The chain joins TRBV28 to TRBJ2-5; no reliable D call. The V end was cut by 6 bases, the J end by 2 bases, with 7 bases between. From germline, CDR1 is MDHEN and CDR2 SYDVKM. The CDR3 sequence is 12 residues long.

The rearrangement uses TRBV4-3 and TRBJ2-1, with D possibly matching TRBD2 (6 bases). Per germline, CDR1 LGHNA and CDR2 YSLEER. The CDR3 length is 15 residues. Trimming shortened V by 1 base and J by 2 bases, and 9 bases separated the two germline ends. CDR3 DNA: TGCGCCAGCAGCCAAGGACTAGTAGCCTACAATGAGCAGTTCTTC. Amino acids: CASSQGLVAYNEQFF.

The chain carries TRBV5-6 and TRBJ2-6, with D possibly matching TRBD1 (6 bases). The V gene's germline CDR1 is SGHDT and CDR2 YYEEEE. V dropped 4 bases and J dropped 1 base, with 12 bases sitting between them. There are 16 residues in the CDR3. CDR3: CASSPRGRSGANVLTF. CDR3 nucleotides: TGTGCCAGCAGCCCCAGGGGTAGGTCTGGGGCCAACGTCCTGACTTTC.

The chain uses TRBV30 and TRBJ1-2; 10 bases are shared with TRBD1. V shed 4 bases and J 3 bases; nucleotides not matched to a gene: 29. Germline loops: CDR1 GTSNPN, CDR2 SVGIG (reference sequence). This CDR3 has 22 residues. The CDR3 sequence: CAWMGTGTGDSGRLEPYYGYTF. DNA for the CDR3: TGTGCCTGGATGGGGACCGGGACAGGGGATTCAGGTCGCCTCGAACCTTACTATGGCTACACCTTC.

This chain connects TRBV5-1 to TRBJ1-4; TRBD1 agrees at 9 bases. The CDR3 runs 15 residues. The junction had 9 bases not matched to a gene; V was cut back by 4 bases and J by 8 bases. CDR1 SGHRS and CDR2 YFSETQ come from the germline V gene. CDR3: CASSLGDRDGEKLFF. DNA of the CDR3: TGCGCCAGCAGCCTCGGGGACAGGGACGGGGAAAAACTGTTTTTT.

The chain links TRBV11-2 to TRBJ2-3; the D is unclear. The CDR3 is made up of 14 amino acids. Trimming removed 5 bases from V and 2 bases from J, with 11 bases in between. Germline V lookup: CDR1 SGHAT, CDR2 FQNNGV. CDR3 in DNA: TGTGCCAGCAGCCTCGTTCCCAACACAGATACGCAGTATTTT. It yields the protein CASSLVPNTDTQYF.

The rearrangement uses TRBV6-5 and TRBJ1-2, with 8 bases matching TRBD1. The CDR3 has 13 amino acids. The germline V gene encodes CDR1 MNHEY and CDR2 SVGAGI. V shed 2 bases, J shed 8 bases, and the junction held 4 bases outside the gene matches. The CDR3, as DNA: TGTGCCAGCAGTTACGGACAGGGAAGAGGCTACACCTTC. Amino acid sequence: CASSYGQGRGYTF.

The chain combines TRBV9 with TRBJ2-5, with 13 nucleotides matching TRBD2. This CDR3 has 14 residues. In germline, CDR1 is SGDLS, CDR2 YYNGEE. The V gene end was trimmed by 0 bases and the J gene end by 9 bases; junction bases not matched to a gene: 2. CDR3 coding DNA: TGTGCCAGCAGCGTAGGGACTAGCGGGAGCGCCCAGTACTTC. It yields the protein CASSVGTSGSAQYF.

The V and J genes are TRBV29-1 and TRBJ2-7; 11 positions match TRBD2. Germline CDR1 and CDR2: SQVTM and ANQGSEA. J was trimmed by 2 bases and V by 7 bases; bases with no gene match: 4. The CDR3 extends over 13 amino acids. The CDR3 reads CSARLAGTYEQYF. The CDR3, as DNA: TGCAGCGCCCGACTAGCGGGGACCTACGAGCAGTACTTC.